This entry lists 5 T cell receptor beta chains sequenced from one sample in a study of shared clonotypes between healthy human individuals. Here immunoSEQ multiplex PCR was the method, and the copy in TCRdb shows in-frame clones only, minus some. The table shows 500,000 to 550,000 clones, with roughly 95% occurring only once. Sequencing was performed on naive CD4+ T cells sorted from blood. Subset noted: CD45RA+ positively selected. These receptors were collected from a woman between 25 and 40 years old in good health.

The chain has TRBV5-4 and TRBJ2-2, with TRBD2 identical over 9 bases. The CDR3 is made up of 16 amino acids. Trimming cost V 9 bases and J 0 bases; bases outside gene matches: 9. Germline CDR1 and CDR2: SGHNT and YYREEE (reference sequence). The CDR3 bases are TGTGCCACGGGTAGCGGGAGAGGGTCGAACACCGGGGAGCTGTTTTTT. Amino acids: CATGSGRGSNTGELFF.

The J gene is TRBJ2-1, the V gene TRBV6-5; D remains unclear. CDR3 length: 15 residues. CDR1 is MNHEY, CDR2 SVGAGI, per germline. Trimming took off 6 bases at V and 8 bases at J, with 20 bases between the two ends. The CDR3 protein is CASSLGRTIRHEQFF. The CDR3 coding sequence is TGTGCCAGCAGCCTCGGTAGGACGATAAGGCATGAGCAGTTCTTC.

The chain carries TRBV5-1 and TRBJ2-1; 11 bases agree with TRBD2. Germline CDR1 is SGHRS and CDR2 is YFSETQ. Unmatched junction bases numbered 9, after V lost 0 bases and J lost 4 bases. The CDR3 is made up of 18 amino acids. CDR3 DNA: TGCGCCAGCAGCTTGGCTATGACGGGACTAGCGGAGTACAATGAGCAGTTCTTC. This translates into CASSLAMTGLAEYNEQFF. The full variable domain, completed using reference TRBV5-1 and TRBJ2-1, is KAGVTQTPRYLIKTRGQQVTLSCSPISGHRSVSWYQQTPGQGLQFLFEYFSETQRNKGNFPGRFSGRQFSNSRSEMNVSTLELGDSALYLCASSLAMTGLAEYNEQFFGPGTRLTVL.

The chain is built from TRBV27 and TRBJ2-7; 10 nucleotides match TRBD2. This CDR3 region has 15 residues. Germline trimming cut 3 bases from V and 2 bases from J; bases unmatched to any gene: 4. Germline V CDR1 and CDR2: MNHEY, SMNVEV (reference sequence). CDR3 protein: CASSFLSGGAYEQYF. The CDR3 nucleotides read TGTGCCAGCAGTTTTCTAAGCGGGGGGGCCTACGAGCAGTACTTC.

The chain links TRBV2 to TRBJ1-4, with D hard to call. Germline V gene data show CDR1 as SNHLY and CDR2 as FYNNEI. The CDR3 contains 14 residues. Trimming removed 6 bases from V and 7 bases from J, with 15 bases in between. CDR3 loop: CASSPPLISEKLFF. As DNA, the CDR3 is TGTGCCAGCAGCCCGCCACTCATCTCTGAAAAACTGTTTTTT.